Reported below is one T cell receptor (beta chain). Its antigen is unknown. The sample comes from a study of cytomegalovirus exposure and HLA in healthy donors. Findings of the study overall: Segments of the TCR beta V type were, in most cases, productive about 87% or about 30% of the time in an earlier analysis. Listed as cytomegalovirus-associated were 164 TCR beta chains.

Germline V gene lookup returns CDR1 WNHNN and CDR2 SYGVQD (reference sequence). CDR3 length: 13 amino acids. With 7 bases removed from V and 2 bases from J, the gap between germline ends came to 12 bases. Primers for the PCR totalled 60 Vbeta and 13 Jbeta. The table came from immunoSEQ multiplex PCR; TCRdb's copy has only in-frame clones and leaves some out. Of 60,000 or so clones in the sample, approximately 85% were seen once. The sequence was collected from a female donor in good health and CMV-seronegative. The rearrangement joins TRBV10-1 to TRBJ2-7, with unresolved D. Sequenced sample: PBMCs. The CDR3 DNA is TGCGCCAGCAACAATGCACATACCTACGAGCAGTACTTC. Protein product: CASNNAHTYEQYF.